These T cell receptor beta chains were read from a single sample in a study of blood T cell repertoires in COVID-19. Assay: immunoSEQ multiplex PCR; the TCRdb copy retains only in-frame clones and omits some. The sample yields more than 65,000 clones, roughly 85% seen once. Source material: peripheral blood. The receptors stem from a man older than 75 with acute or convalescent COVID-19. Each CDR3 is given with its conserved first and last residue. Each record gives: J gene, clone size, V gene, D gene, CDR3 DNA, CDR3 protein. A D gene is named only where the DNA matches it firmly. Not every row has a clone size; where given, it reads once, few, many or a size class.

J: TRBJ1-5
size: once
V: TRBV7-9
D: -
DNA: TGTGCCAGCAGCTCGGGAGGGGACCAGCCCCAGCATTTT
CDR3: CASSSGGDQPQHF

J: TRBJ2-5
size: -
V: TRBV29-1
D: TRBD1
DNA: TGCAGCGCCCCAGGGACAGGGATTAAGACCCAGTACTTC
CDR3: CSAPGTGIKTQYF

J: TRBJ2-7
size: -
V: TRBV6-6
D: -
DNA: TGTGCCAGCAGTTACGAAGGGGGCTCCTACGAGCAGTACTTC
CDR3: CASSYEGGSYEQYF

J: TRBJ1-1
size: -
V: TRBV18
D: -
DNA: TGTGCCAGCTCACCACAGGACAGAGCCACCATGAACACTGAAGCTTTCTTT
CDR3: CASSPQDRATMNTEAFF

J: TRBJ2-1
size: once
V: TRBV11-1
D: -
DNA: TGTGCCAGCAGCTTAGGTGGGAGCTCCTACAATGAGCAGTTCTTC
CDR3: CASSLGGSSYNEQFF

J: TRBJ2-3
size: -
V: TRBV29-1
D: TRBD1
DNA: TGCAGCGTTGAAGATCTGTTCGGGGGACAGGGGACAGATACGCAGTATTTT
CDR3: CSVEDLFGGQGTDTQYF

J: TRBJ1-1
size: -
V: TRBV5-8
D: TRBD1
DNA: TGTGCCAGCAGCCCCCTGGGACAGGGGGGCCCTGAAGCTTTCTTT
CDR3: CASSPLGQGGPEAFF

J: TRBJ1-6
size: once
V: TRBV7-2
D: TRBD1
DNA: TGTGCCAGCAGCCCCGGGGGACAGGGTCCTTCACCCCTCCACTTT
CDR3: CASSPGGQGPSPLHF

J: TRBJ1-4
size: -
V: TRBV4-3
D: TRBD1
DNA: TGCGCCAGCAGCCAGAAGGCCGGGACAGGGGATGAAAAACTGTTTTTT
CDR3: CASSQKAGTGDEKLFF

J: TRBJ1-5
size: once
V: TRBV15
D: -
DNA: TGTGCCACCAGCAGAGGCCCTTCACTGGGGACTGACCTCATAGAGCCCCAGCATTTT
CDR3: CATSRGPSLGTDLIEPQHF

J: TRBJ2-1
size: -
V: TRBV19
D: TRBD2
DNA: TGTGCCAGTAGTATAGATAGTTGGGGGGGTGAGCAGTTCTTC
CDR3: CASSIDSWGGEQFF

J: TRBJ2-1
size: -
V: TRBV29-1
D: TRBD1
DNA: TGCAGCGTTGAACATATCTCCGGGACAGGTCTCTACAATGAGCAGTTCTTC
CDR3: CSVEHISGTGLYNEQFF

J: TRBJ2-2
size: -
V: TRBV6-5
D: TRBD1
DNA: TGTGCCAGCAAAGAACAGGGGGCGTCCGGGGAGCTGTTTTTT
CDR3: CASKEQGASGELFF

J: TRBJ2-1
size: -
V: TRBV19
D: TRBD2
DNA: TGTGCCAGTAGTCCTAGTCTAGCGGAAAACAATGAGCAGTTCTTC
CDR3: CASSPSLAENNEQFF

J: TRBJ2-7
size: -
V: TRBV5-1
D: -
DNA: TGCGCCAGCAGCTTCCAGGGGGGAATTTCCTACGAGCAGTACTTC
CDR3: CASSFQGGISYEQYF

J: TRBJ1-2
size: -
V: TRBV29-1
D: -
DNA: TGCAGCGGCCACGCAGTATCGCATGGCTACACCTTC
CDR3: CSGHAVSHGYTF

J: TRBJ2-2
size: -
V: TRBV29-1
D: -
DNA: TGCAGCGTTGAGCCTCAAAAAGGAGCCGCCGGGGAGCTGTTTTTT
CDR3: CSVEPQKGAAGELFF

J: TRBJ1-5
size: once
V: TRBV28
D: -
DNA: TGTGCCAGCAGTTTAGAACAGGATAATCAGCCCCAGCATTTT
CDR3: CASSLEQDNQPQHF

J: TRBJ2-5
size: -
V: TRBV7-2
D: -
DNA: TGTGCCAGCAGCTTATATGGCGACGGGGGACAGCGGACCCAGTACTTC
CDR3: CASSLYGDGGQRTQYF

J: TRBJ2-1
size: -
V: TRBV7-2
D: -
DNA: TGTGCCAGCAGCTTAGGGGGGCCCGGCCGGGATGAGCAGTTCTTC
CDR3: CASSLGGPGRDEQFF

J: TRBJ1-4
size: once
V: TRBV7-2
D: -
DNA: TGTGCCAGCAGCTTAGACCATGGAGAAAATGAAAAACTGTTTTTT
CDR3: CASSLDHGENEKLFF

J: TRBJ2-5
size: -
V: TRBV5-1
D: -
DNA: TGCGCCAGCAGCGTAGGACAGCAAGAGACCCAGTACTTC
CDR3: CASSVGQQETQYF

J: TRBJ2-2
size: few
V: TRBV6-6
D: -
DNA: TGTGCCAGCGTCTATGACACCGGGGAGCTGTTTTTT
CDR3: CASVYDTGELFF

J: TRBJ1-5
size: -
V: TRBV2
D: TRBD1
DNA: TGTGCCAGCAGTTGGACAGGGGAACAGCCCCAGCATTTT
CDR3: CASSWTGEQPQHF

J: TRBJ1-1
size: once
V: TRBV4-1
D: -
DNA: TGCGCCAGCAGCCAAGATGATGGTAGGGGGTGGACAGTGAACACTGAAGCTTTCTTT
CDR3: CASSQDDGRGWTVNTEAFF

J: TRBJ2-1
size: -
V: TRBV7-2
D: -
DNA: TGTGCCAGCAGCTTAGCGCCGAGGAACAATGAGCAGTTCTTC
CDR3: CASSLAPRNNEQFF

J: TRBJ2-1
size: -
V: TRBV2
D: TRBD2
DNA: TGTGCCAGCAGTGTAGCGGGGAGGCAGGACAATGAGCAGTTCTTC
CDR3: CASSVAGRQDNEQFF

J: TRBJ2-3
size: -
V: TRBV5-6
D: TRBD1
DNA: TGTGCCAGCAGCTTGGCAGGGACAGGGGAGGCAGATACGCAGTATTTT
CDR3: CASSLAGTGEADTQYF

J: TRBJ2-1
size: -
V: TRBV29-1
D: -
DNA: TGCAGCGTTGATAGGGGGGGGAATGAGCAGTTCTTC
CDR3: CSVDRGGNEQFF

J: TRBJ2-5
size: -
V: TRBV5-1
D: TRBD2
DNA: TGCGCCAGCAGCTTGGTTCTTGCGGGAGAAGAGACCCAGTACTTC
CDR3: CASSLVLAGEETQYF

J: TRBJ2-3
size: -
V: TRBV12-5
D: TRBD2
DNA: TGTGCTAGTGGTGGCGAGCGGGAGGACACAGATACGCAGTATTTT
CDR3: CASGGEREDTDTQYF

J: TRBJ1-6
size: medium-sized
V: TRBV5-6
D: TRBD1
DNA: TGTGCCAGCAGCTTGACACAGGGGGCTAATTCACCCCTCCACTTT
CDR3: CASSLTQGANSPLHF

J: TRBJ1-1
size: -
V: TRBV7-3
D: TRBD1
DNA: TGTGCCAGCAGCTCCCAGGGGGGAGGCACTGAAGCTTTCTTT
CDR3: CASSSQGGGTEAFF

J: TRBJ2-7
size: -
V: TRBV6-5
D: -
DNA: TGTGCCAGCAGAGAGGACAGCACCTCCTACGAGCAGTACTTC
CDR3: CASREDSTSYEQYF

J: TRBJ2-3
size: once
V: TRBV28
D: -
DNA: TGTGCCAGCAGTCGAGCGGCCCGGTCGTACACAGATACGCAGTATTTT
CDR3: CASSRAARSYTDTQYF

J: TRBJ2-7
size: -
V: TRBV11-2
D: TRBD2
DNA: TGTGCCAGCAGCCCGGGGACTAGCGGGAGGGGACCCTACGAGCAGTACTTC
CDR3: CASSPGTSGRGPYEQYF

J: TRBJ2-7
size: -
V: TRBV6-6
D: -
DNA: TGTGCCAGCAGTTACCCGTACAGGAATTACGAGCAGTACTTC
CDR3: CASSYPYRNYEQYF

J: TRBJ2-7
size: once
V: TRBV7-2
D: -
DNA: TGTGCCAGCAGCTTGTCGGGACACTACGAGCAGTACTTC
CDR3: CASSLSGHYEQYF

J: TRBJ2-7
size: -
V: TRBV7-2
D: -
DNA: TGTGCCAGCAGCTCCTCTAGCAACGGTGAGCAGTACTTC
CDR3: CASSSSSNGEQYF

J: TRBJ2-5
size: once
V: TRBV27
D: TRBD2
DNA: TGTGCCAGCAGCCGAGCTTATTCCGGGACTAGCGGGAGACAAGAGACCCAGTACTTC
CDR3: CASSRAYSGTSGRQETQYF

J: TRBJ2-1
size: -
V: TRBV5-1
D: TRBD2
DNA: TGCGCCAGCAGCTTCAGGACTAGCCCGAGCTCCTACAATGAGCAGTTCTTC
CDR3: CASSFRTSPSSYNEQFF

J: TRBJ1-1
size: few
V: TRBV5-1
D: -
DNA: TGCGCCAGCAGCTTGGGACAGGAGAACACTGAAGCTTTCTTT
CDR3: CASSLGQENTEAFF

J: TRBJ2-7
size: -
V: TRBV14
D: TRBD2
DNA: TGTGCCAGCAGCCAAGGGGATAGCGGGGTCTTGGGACACAGCGATTACGAGCAGTACTTC
CDR3: CASSQGDSGVLGHSDYEQYF

J: TRBJ1-1
size: -
V: TRBV7-3
D: -
DNA: TGTGCCAGCAGTCATCCGAACACTGAAGCTTTCTTT
CDR3: CASSHPNTEAFF

J: TRBJ1-6
size: -
V: TRBV4-3
D: -
DNA: TGCGCCAGCAGCGCTTCCTCAGGGGTTCAGGGCTCACCCCTCCACTTT
CDR3: CASSASSGVQGSPLHF

J: TRBJ2-6
size: -
V: TRBV7-2
D: -
DNA: TGTGCCAGCAGCCGGGATCGCCTGGCCTCTGGGGCCAACGTCCTGACTTTC
CDR3: CASSRDRLASGANVLTF